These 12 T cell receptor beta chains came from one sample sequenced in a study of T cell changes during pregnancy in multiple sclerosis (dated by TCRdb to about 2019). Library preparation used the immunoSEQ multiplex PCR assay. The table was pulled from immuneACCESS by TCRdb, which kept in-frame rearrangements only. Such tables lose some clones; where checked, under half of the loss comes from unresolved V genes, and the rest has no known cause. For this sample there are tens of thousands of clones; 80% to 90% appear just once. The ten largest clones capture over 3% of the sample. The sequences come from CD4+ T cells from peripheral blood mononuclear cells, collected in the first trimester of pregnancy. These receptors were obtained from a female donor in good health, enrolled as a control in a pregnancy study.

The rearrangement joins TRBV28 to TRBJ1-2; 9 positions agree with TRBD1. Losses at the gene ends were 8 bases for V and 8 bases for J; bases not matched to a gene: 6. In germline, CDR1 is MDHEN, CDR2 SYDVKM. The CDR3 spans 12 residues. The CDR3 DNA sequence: TGTGCCAGCGCTTTAACAGGGGGCGGCTACACCTTC. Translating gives CASALTGGGYTF.

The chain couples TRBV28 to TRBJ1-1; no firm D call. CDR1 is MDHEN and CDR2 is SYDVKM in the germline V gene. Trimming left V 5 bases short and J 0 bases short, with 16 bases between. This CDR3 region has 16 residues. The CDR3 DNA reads TGTGCCAGCAGTCCGGCGTCCAGGCCCATGAACACTGAAGCTTTCTTT. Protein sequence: CASSPASRPMNTEAFF.

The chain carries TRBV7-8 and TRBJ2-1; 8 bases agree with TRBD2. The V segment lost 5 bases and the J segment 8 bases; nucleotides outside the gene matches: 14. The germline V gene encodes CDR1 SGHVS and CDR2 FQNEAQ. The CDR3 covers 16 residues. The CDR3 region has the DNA TGTGCCAGCAGCCCACCCCTGAGACTAGCGACCCATGAGCAGTTCTTC. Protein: CASSPPLRLATHEQFF.

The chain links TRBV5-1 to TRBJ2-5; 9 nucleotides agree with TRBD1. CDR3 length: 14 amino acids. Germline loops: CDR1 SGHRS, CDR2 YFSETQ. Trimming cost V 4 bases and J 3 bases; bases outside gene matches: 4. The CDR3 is CASSRGQGEETQYF. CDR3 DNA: TGCGCCAGCAGCAGGGGACAGGGAGAAGAGACCCAGTACTTC.

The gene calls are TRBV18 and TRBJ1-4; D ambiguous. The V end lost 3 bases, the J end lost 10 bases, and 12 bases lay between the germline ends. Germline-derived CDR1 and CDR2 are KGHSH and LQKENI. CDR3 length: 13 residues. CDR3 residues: CASSPGSEGKLFF. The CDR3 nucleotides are TGTGCCAGCTCACCCGGGTCAGAGGGAAAACTGTTTTTT.

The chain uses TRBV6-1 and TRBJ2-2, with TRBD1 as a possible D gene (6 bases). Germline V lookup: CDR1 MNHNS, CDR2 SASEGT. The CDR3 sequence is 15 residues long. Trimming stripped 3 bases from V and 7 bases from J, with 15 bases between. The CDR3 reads CASSEVVKGVGELFF. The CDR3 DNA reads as TGTGCCAGCAGTGAGGTCGTTAAGGGGGTCGGGGAGCTGTTTTTT.

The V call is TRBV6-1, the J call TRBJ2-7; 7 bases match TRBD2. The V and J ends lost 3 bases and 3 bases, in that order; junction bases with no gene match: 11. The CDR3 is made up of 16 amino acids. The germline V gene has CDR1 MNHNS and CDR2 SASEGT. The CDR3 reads CASSESVRGRDYEQYF. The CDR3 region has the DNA TGTGCCAGCAGTGAGAGCGTACGGGGGAGGGACTACGAGCAGTACTTC.

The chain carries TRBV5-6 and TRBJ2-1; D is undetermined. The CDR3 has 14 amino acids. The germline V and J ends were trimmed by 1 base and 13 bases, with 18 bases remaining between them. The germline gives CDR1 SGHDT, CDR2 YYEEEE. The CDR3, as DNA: TGTGCCAGCAGCTTGAAGGTAGGAGCCCCTGATCAGTTCTTC. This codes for CASSLKVGAPDQFF.

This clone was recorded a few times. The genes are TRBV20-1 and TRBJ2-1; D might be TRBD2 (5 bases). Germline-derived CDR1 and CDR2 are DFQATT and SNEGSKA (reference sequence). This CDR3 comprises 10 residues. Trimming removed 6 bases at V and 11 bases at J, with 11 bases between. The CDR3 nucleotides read TGCAGTGCCGAGAGGGCGAAGCAGTTCTTC. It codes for CSAERAKQFF.

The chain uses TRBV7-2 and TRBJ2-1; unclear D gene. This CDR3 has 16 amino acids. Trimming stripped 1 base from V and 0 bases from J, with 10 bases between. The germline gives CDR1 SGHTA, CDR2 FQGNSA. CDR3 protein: CASSLVTFSSYNEQFF. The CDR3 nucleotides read TGTGCCAGCAGCTTAGTAACGTTTAGCTCCTACAATGAGCAGTTCTTC.

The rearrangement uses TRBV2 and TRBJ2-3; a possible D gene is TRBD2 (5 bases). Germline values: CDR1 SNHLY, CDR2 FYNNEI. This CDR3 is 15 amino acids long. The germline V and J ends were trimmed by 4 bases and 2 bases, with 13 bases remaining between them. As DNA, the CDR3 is TGTGCCAGCAGTGCGGACGGGAAGAACACAGATACGCAGTATTTT. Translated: CASSADGKNTDTQYF.

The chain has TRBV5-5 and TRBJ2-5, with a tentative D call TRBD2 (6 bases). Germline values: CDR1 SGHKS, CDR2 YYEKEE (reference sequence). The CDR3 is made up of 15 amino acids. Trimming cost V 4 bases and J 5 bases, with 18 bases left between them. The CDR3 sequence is CASSPGTGVWETQYF. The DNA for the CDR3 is TGTGCCAGCAGCCCCGGGACTGGGGTCTGGGAGACCCAGTACTTC.